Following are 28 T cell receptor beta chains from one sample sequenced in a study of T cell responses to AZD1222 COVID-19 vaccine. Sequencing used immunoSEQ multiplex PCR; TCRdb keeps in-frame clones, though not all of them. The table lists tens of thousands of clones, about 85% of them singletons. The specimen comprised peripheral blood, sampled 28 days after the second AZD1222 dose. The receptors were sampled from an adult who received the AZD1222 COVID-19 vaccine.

Here the CDR3 DNA reads TGTGCCAGCAGTCTCCGGACAGGAGACTACGAGCAGTACTTC. It yields the protein CASSLRTGDYEQYF. The chain employs TRBV6-6 and TRBJ2-7, with 7 bases aligning to TRBD1. The CDR3 covers 14 residues. Germline V gene sequence: CDR1 MNHNY, CDR2 SVGAGI (reference sequence). The J segment lost 3 bases and the V segment lost 5 bases, leaving 7 bases of the junction unmatched.

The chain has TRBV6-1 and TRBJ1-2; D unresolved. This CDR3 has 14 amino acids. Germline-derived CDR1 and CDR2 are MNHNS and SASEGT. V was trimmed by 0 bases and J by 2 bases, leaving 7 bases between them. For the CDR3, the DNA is TGTGCCAGCAGTGAAGCGGCAGACAACTATGGCTACACCTTC. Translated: CASSEAADNYGYTF.

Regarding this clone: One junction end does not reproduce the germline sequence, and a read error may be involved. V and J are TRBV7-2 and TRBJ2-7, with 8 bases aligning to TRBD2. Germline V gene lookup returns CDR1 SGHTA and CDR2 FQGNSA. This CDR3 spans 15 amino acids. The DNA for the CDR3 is TGTGCCAGCAGCCCCTGGAATAGCGGGGTCTACGGGCAGTACTTC. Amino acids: CASSPWNSGVYGQYF.

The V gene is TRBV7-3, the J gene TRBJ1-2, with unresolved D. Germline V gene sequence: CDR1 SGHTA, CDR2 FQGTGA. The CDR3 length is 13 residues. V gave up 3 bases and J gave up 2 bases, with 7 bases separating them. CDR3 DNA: TGTGCCAGCAGCTTTGGCCTAAACTATGGCTACACCTTC. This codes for CASSFGLNYGYTF.

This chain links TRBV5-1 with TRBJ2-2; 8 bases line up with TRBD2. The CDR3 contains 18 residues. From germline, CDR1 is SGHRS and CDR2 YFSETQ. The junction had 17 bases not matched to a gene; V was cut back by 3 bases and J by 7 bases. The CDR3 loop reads CASSSSLIAGTLGGELFF. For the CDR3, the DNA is TGCGCCAGCAGCTCCTCTTTAATAGCGGGGACCTTGGGCGGGGAGCTGTTTTTT.

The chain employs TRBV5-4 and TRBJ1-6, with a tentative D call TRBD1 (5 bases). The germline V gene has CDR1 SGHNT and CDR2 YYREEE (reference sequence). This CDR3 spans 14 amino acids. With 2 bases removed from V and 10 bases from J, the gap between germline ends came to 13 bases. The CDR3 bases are TGTGCCAGCAGCTTAAGCCAGGGTGGCTCACCCCTCCACTTT. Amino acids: CASSLSQGGSPLHF. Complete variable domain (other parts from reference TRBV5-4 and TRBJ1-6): ETGVTQSPTHLIKTRGQQVTLRCSSQSGHNTVSWYQQALGQGPQFIFQYYREEENGRGNFPPRFSGLQFPNYSSELNVNALELDDSALYLCASSLSQGGSPLHFGNGTRLTVT.

In DNA, the CDR3 is TGTGCCAGCAGCCCGCGCCTTGGTTCGGGGCAGGGAGAAGAGACCCAGTACTTC. Translating it yields CASSPRLGSGQGEETQYF. The V gene is TRBV7-9, the J gene TRBJ2-5; D is tentatively TRBD1 or TRBD2 (5 bases each). The CDR3 runs to 18 residues. Trimming cost V 5 bases and J 3 bases, with 25 bases left between them. Germline V gene lookup returns CDR1 SEHNR and CDR2 FQNEAQ (reference sequence). Based on the CDR3 plus reference TRBV7-9 and TRBJ2-5, the full variable domain is DTGVSQNPRHKITKRGQNVTFRCDPISEHNRLYWYRQTLGQGPEFLTYFQNEAQLEKSRLLSDRFSAERPKGSFSTLEIQRTEQGDSAMYLCASSPRLGSGQGEETQYFGPGTRLLVL.

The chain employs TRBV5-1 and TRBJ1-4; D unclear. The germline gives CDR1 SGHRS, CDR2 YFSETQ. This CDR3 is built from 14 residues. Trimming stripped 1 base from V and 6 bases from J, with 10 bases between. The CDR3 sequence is CASSLFLRDEKLFF. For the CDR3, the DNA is TGCGCCAGCAGCTTGTTTCTGAGGGATGAAAAACTGTTTTTT. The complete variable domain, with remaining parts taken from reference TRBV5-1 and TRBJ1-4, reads KAGVTQTPRYLIKTRGQQVTLSCSPISGHRSVSWYQQTPGQGLQFLFEYFSETQRNKGNFPGRFSGRQFSNSRSEMNVSTLELGDSALYLCASSLFLRDEKLFFGSGTQLSVL.

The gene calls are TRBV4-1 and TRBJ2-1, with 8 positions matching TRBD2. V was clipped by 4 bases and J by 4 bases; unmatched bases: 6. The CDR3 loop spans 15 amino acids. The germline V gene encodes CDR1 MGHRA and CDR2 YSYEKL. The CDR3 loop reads CASSLTLAGYNEQFF. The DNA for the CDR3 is TGCGCCAGCAGCCTGACGCTAGCGGGTTACAATGAGCAGTTCTTC.

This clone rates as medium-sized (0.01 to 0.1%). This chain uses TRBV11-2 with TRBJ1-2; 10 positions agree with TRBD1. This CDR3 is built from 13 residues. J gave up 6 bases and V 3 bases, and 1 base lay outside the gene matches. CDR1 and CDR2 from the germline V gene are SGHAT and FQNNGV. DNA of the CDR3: TGTGCCAGCAGCTTGGGGACAGGGGATGGCTACACCTTC. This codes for CASSLGTGDGYTF.

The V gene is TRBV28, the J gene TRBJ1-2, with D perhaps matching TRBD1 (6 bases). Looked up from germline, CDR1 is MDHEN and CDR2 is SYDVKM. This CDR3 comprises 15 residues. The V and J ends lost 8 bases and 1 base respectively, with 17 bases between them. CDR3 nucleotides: TGTGCCAGCTGTCTCACAGGGAAGGGTAACTATGGCTACACCTTC. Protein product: CASCLTGKGNYGYTF.

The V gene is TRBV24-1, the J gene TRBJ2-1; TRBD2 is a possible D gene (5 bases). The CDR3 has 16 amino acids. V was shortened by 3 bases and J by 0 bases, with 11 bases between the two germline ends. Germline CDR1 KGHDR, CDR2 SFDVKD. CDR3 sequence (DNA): TGTGCCACCAGTGATCCCATTGGGAGCTCCTACAATGAGCAGTTCTTC. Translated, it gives CATSDPIGSSYNEQFF.

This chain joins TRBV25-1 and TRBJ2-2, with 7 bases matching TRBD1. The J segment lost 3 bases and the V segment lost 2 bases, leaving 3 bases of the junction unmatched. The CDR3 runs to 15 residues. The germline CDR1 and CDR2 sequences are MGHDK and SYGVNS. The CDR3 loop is CASSENRGYTGELFF. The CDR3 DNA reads TGTGCCAGCAGTGAAAACAGGGGCTACACCGGGGAGCTGTTTTTT.

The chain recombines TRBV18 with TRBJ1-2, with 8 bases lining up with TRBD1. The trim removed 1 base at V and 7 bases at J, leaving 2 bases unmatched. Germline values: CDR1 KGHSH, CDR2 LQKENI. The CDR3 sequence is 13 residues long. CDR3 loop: CASSPRQGFGYTF. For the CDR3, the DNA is TGTGCCAGCTCACCACGACAGGGGTTTGGCTACACCTTC.

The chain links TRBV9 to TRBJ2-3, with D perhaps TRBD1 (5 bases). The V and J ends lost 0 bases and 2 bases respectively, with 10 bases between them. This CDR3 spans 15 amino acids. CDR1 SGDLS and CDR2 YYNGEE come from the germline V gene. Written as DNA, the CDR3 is TGTGCCAGCAGCGTAGTTGGCAGGGCCACAGATACGCAGTATTTT. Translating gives CASSVVGRATDTQYF.

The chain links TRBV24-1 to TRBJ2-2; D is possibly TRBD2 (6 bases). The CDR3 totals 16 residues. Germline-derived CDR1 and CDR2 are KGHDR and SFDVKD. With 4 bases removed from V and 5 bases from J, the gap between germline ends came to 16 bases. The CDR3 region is CATSEWTNGRTGELFF. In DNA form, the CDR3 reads TGTGCCACCAGTGAATGGACTAACGGTAGGACCGGGGAGCTGTTTTTT.

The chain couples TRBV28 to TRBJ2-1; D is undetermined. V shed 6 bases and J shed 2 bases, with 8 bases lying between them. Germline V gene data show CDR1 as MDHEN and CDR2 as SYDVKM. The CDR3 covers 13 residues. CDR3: CASRDQTYNEQFF. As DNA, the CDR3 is TGTGCCAGCAGGGACCAAACCTACAATGAGCAGTTCTTC.

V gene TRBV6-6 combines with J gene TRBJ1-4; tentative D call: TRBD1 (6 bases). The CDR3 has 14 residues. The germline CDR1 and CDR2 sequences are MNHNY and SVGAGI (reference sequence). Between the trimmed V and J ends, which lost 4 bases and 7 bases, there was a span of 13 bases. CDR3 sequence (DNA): TGTGCCAGCAGTTCTCAGGGAGGGGGTGAAAAACTGTTTTTT. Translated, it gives CASSSQGGGEKLFF.

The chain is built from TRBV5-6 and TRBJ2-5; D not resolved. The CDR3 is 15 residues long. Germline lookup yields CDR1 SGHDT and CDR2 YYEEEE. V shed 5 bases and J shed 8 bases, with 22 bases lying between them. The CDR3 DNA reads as TGTGCCAGCAGGGATAGAGGAGACGTGATGGGTACCCAGTACTTC. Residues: CASRDRGDVMGTQYF.

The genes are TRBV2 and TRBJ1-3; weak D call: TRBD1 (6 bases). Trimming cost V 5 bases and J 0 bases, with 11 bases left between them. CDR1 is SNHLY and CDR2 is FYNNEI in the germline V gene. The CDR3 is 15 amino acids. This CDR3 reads CASSPLGGSGNTIYF. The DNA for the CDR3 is TGTGCCAGCAGTCCCTTAGGGGGCTCTGGAAACACCATATATTTT.

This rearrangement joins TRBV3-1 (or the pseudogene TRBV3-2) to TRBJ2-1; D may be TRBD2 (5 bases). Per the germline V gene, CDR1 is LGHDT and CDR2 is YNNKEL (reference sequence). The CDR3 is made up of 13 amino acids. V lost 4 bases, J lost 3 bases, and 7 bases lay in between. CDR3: CASSPRDYNEQFF. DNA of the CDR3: TGTGCCAGCAGCCCCCGGGACTACAATGAGCAGTTCTTC.

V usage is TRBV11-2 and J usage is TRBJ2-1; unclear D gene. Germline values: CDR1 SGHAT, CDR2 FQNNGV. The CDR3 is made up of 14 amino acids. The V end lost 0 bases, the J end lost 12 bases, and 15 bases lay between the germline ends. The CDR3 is CASSLDRAVSVQFF. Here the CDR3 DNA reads TGTGCCAGCAGCTTAGATCGGGCGGTGAGCGTGCAGTTCTTC.

The CDR3 sequence: CATKPPDTQYF. CDR3 bases: TGTGCCACGAAGCCGCCAGATACGCAGTATTTT. J is TRBJ2-3 and V is TRBV24-1, with unresolved D. V was shortened by 10 bases and J by 4 bases, with 8 bases between the two germline ends. The CDR3 has 11 residues. The V gene's germline CDR1 is KGHDR and CDR2 SFDVKD.

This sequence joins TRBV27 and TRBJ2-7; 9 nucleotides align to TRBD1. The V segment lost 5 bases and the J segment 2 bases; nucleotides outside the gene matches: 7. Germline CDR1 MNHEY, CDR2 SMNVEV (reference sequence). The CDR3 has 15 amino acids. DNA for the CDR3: TGTGCCAGCAGTATCACGGGACAGGGAACCTACGAGCAGTACTTC. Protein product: CASSITGQGTYEQYF.

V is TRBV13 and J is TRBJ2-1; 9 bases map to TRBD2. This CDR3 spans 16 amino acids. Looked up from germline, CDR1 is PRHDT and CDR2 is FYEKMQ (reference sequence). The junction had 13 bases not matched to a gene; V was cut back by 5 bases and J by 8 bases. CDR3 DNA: TGTGCCAGCAGCCAGGGTGCGGGAGGGACTTTGGATGAGCAGTTCTTC. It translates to CASSQGAGGTLDEQFF.

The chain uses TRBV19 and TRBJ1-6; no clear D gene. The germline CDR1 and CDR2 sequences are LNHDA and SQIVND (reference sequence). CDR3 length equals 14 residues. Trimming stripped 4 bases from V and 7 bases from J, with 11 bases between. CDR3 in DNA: TGTGCCAGTAGTAACGGAGGGTTCAATTCACCCCTCCACTTT. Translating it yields CASSNGGFNSPLHF.

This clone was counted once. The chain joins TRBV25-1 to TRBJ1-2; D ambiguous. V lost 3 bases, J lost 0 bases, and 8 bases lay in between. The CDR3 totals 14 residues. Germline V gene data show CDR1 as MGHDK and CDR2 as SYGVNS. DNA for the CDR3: TGTGCCAGCAGTGAGGGGAGCCCTAACTATGGCTACACCTTC. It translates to CASSEGSPNYGYTF.

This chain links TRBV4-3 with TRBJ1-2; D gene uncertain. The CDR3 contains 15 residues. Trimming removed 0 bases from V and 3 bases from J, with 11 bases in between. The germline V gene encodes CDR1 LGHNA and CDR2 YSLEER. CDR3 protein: CASSQEAEVYYGYTF. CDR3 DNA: TGCGCCAGCAGCCAAGAAGCCGAGGTTTACTATGGCTACACCTTC.